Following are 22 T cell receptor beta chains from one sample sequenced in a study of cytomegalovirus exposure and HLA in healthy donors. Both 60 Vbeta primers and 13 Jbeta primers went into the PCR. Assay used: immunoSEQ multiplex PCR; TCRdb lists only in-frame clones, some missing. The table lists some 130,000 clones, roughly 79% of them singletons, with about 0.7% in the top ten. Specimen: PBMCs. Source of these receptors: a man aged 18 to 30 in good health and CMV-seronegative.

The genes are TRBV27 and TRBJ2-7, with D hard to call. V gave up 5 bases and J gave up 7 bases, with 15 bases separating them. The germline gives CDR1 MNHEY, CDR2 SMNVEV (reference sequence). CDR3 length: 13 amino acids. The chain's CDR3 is CASSDGATREQYF. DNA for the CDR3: TGTGCCAGCAGTGACGGTGCGACGAGGGAGCAGTACTTC.

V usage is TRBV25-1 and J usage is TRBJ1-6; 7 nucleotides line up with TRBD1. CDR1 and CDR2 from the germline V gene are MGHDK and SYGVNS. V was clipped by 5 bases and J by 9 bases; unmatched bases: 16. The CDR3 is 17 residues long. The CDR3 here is CASSIPTISGQLSPLHF. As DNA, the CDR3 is TGTGCCAGCAGTATTCCTACCATCTCGGGACAGCTTTCACCCCTCCACTTT.

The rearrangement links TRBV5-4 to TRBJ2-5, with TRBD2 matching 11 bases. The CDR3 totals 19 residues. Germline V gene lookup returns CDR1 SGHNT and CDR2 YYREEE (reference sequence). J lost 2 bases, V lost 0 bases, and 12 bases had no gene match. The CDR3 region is CASSLVQVRLAGGQETQYF. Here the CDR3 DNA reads TGTGCCAGCAGCTTGGTTCAAGTACGGCTAGCGGGGGGACAAGAGACCCAGTACTTC.

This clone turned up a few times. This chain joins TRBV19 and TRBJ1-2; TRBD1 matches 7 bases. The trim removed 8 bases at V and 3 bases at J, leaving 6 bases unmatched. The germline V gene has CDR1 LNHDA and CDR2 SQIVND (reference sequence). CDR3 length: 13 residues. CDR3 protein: CASSPGGYYGYTF. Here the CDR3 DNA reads TGTGCCAGTTCCCCAGGGGGTTACTATGGCTACACCTTC.

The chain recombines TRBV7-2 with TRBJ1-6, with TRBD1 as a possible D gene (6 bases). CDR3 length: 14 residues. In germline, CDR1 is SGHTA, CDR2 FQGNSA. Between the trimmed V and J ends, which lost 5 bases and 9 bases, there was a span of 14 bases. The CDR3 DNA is TGTGCCAGCAGCGAAGGGGGGGGTGGTTCACCCCTCCACTTT. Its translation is CASSEGGGGSPLHF.

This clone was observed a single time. The CDR3 nucleotides read TGTGCCAGCAGTTTTACAGGGAACACCGGGGAGCTGTTTTTT. It codes for CASSFTGNTGELFF. The chain joins TRBV6-5 to TRBJ2-2; possibly TRBD1 for D (5 bases). Germline V gene lookup returns CDR1 MNHEY and CDR2 SVGAGI. The CDR3 covers 14 residues. V lost 4 bases to trimming and J lost 1 base, with 7 bases between them.

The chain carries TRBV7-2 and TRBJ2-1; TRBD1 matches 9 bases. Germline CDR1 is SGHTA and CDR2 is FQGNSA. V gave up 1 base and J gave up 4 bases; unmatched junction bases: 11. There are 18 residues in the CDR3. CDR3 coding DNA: TGTGCCAGCAGCTTAGTGTGGGGGGGACAGGGCACATACAATGAGCAGTTCTTC. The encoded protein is CASSLVWGGQGTYNEQFF.

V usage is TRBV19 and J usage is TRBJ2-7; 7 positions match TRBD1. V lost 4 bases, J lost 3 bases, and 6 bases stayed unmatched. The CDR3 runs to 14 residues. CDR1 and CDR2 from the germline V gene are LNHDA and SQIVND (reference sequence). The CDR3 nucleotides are TGTGCCAGTAGTACCCGACAGGGAAACTACGAGCAGTACTTC. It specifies CASSTRQGNYEQYF.

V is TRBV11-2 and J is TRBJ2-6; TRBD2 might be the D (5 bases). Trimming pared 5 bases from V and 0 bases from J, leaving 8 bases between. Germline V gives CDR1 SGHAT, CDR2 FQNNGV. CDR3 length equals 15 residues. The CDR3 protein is CASSAGSSGANVLTF. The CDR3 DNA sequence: TGTGCCAGCAGCGCTGGGAGCTCTGGGGCCAACGTCCTGACTTTC.

The CDR3 protein is CASSPGGRDYEQYF. DNA for the CDR3: TGTGCCAGCAGCCCAGGGGGCCGGGACTACGAGCAGTACTTC. This chain links TRBV7-9 with TRBJ2-7, with 8 positions matching TRBD1. The length of the CDR3 is 14 residues. Germline lookup yields CDR1 SEHNR and CDR2 FQNEAQ (reference sequence). J was trimmed by 3 bases and V by 5 bases; bases with no gene match: 6.

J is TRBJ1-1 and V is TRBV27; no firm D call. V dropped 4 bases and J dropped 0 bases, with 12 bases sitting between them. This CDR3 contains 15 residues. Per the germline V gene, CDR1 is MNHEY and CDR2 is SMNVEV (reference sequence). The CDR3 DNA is TGTGCCAGCAGTTATGCCAGTCAGATGAACACTGAAGCTTTCTTT. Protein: CASSYASQMNTEAFF.

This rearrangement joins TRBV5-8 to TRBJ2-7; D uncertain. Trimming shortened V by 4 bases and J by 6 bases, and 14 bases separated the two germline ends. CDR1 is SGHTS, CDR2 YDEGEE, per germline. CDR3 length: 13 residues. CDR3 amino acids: CASSPPMVPEQYF. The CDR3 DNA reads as TGTGCCAGCAGCCCCCCTATGGTCCCCGAGCAGTACTTC.

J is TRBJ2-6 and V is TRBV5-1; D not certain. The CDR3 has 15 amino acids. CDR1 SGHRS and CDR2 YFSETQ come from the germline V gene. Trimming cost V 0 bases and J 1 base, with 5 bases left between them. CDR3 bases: TGCGCCAGCAGCTTGGCCCCATCTGGGGCCAACGTCCTGACTTTC. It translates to CASSLAPSGANVLTF.

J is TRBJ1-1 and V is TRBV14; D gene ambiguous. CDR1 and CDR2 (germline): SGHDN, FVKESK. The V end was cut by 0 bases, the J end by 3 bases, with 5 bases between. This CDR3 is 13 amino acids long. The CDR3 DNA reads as TGTGCCAGCAGCCAAGATCGGGACACTGAAGCTTTCTTT. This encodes CASSQDRDTEAFF.

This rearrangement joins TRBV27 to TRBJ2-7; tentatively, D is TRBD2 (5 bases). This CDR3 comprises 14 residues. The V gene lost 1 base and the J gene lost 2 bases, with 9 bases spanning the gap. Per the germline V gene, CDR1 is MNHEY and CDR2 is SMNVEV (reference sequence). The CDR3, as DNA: TGTGCCAGCAGTTTATATCGGGGAACCTACGAGCAGTACTTC. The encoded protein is CASSLYRGTYEQYF.

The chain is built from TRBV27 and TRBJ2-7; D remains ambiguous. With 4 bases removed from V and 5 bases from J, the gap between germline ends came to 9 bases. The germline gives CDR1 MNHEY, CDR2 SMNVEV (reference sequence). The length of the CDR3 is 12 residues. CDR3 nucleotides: TGTGCCAGCAGTTCCGACTTGAACGAGCAGTACTTC. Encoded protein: CASSSDLNEQYF.

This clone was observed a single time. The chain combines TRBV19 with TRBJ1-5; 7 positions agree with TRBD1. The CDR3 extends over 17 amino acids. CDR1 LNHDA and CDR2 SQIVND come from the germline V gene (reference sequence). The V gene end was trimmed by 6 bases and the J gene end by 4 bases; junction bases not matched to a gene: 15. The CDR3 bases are TGTGCCAGTAGACTTCTACAGGGACAGACAACTAATCAGCCCCAGCATTTT. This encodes CASRLLQGQTTNQPQHF.

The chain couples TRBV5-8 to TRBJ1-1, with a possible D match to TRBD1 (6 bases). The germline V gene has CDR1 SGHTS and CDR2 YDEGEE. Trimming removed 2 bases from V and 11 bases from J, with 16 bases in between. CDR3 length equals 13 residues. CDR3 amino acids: CASSFGSDTGAFF. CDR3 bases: TGTGCCAGCAGCTTTGGATCCGACACAGGGGCTTTCTTT.

The CDR3 nucleotides are TGCGCCAGCAGCCAAGAGGGACAACCATACAATGAGCAGTTCTTC. Encoded protein: CASSQEGQPYNEQFF. The chain carries TRBV4-3 and TRBJ2-1; D is perhaps TRBD1 (6 bases). CDR1 LGHNA and CDR2 YSLEER come from the germline V gene. The CDR3 loop spans 15 amino acids. Trimming cost V 0 bases and J 4 bases, with 10 bases left between them.

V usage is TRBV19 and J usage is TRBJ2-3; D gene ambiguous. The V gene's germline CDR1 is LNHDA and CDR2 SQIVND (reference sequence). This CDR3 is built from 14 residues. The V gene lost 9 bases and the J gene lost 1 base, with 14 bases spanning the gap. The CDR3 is CASSQIRGTDTQYF. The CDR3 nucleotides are TGTGCCAGCTCTCAAATACGAGGCACAGATACGCAGTATTTT.

The DNA of the CDR3 is TGTGCCAGCAGCCAAGAAGGGGGCTCTTTTTGGGGGGCTCTCGAGAATGAGCAGTTCTTC. As protein: CASSQEGGSFWGALENEQFF. The chain joins TRBV4-2 to TRBJ2-1; the D gene is possibly TRBD1 (7 bases). V shed 0 bases and J shed 7 bases, with 28 bases lying between them. The CDR3 loop spans 20 amino acids. CDR1 and CDR2 (germline): LGHNA, YNFKEQ.

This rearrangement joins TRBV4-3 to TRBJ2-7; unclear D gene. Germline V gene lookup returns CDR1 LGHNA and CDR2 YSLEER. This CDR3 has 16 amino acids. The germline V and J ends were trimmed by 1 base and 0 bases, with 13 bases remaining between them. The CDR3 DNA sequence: TGCGCCAGCAGCCAAGCTGGTCGTAGTAGCTCCTACGAGCAGTACTTC. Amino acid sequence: CASSQAGRSSSYEQYF.